This TCR beta chain was recovered during a study of blood T cell repertoires in COVID-19. The participants were between roughly 18 and 89 years old and came from 24 US areas. The junction had 3 bases not matched to a gene; V was cut back by 0 bases and J by 8 bases. CDR1 and CDR2 from the germline V gene are SGHDT and YYEEEE. The CDR3 totals 13 residues. Authors' analysis steps: Amplification of reference gene primers was used by the study to estimate nucleated cell counts. TCRdb's copy holds only in-frame clones and misses some; the assay was immunoSEQ multiplex PCR. The V and J calls and clone size were taken over from that table, and D and trimming were inferred from the DNA. The table shows approximately 380,000 clones, with more than 75% occurring only once.

The material sequenced was PBMCs or T cells enriched from blood (not recorded which). The receptor was derived from a woman between 18 and 29 years old who had recovered from COVID-19. J is TRBJ2-7 and V is TRBV5-6; TRBD1 agrees at 9 bases. The CDR3 bases are TGTGCCAGCAGCTTGGGGACAGGGGAACAGCAGTACTTC. Protein sequence: CASSLGTGEQQYF.